This T cell receptor beta chain was observed in a study of beta chain features in type 1 diabetes. Study-level background: The patients were much like the healthy donors in age, gender and cell yields. Findings and limits, study-wide: Patients with type 1 diabetes showed fewer VDJ junction insertions and more deletions. Naive, central memory and Treg TCRB repertoires seemed to resemble each other more closely in patients than they did in healthy donors.

The isolated RNA, all of it, was reverse transcribed, so expressed TCRB transcripts were what got sequenced. Libraries were prepared by immunoSEQ multiplex PCR; TCRdb keeps only in-frame clonotypes and omits some of them. The sample gives 810,000 or so clones, 15% to 20% of which show up once; 0.023% is in the top ten. CD4+ cells of the naive, central memory, regulatory and stem cell-like memory types were sorted via CD45RO/CCR7/CD25/CD127/CD95/CD27. Only a few counts were recorded for this clone. Its matching antigen is unknown. V lost 6 bases and J lost 6, with 8 bases in between. Germline values: CDR1 MNHEY, CDR2 SVGAGI. The CDR3 runs 12 residues.

Input material: naive CD4+ T cells from blood. The J gene is TRBJ2-2, the V gene TRBV6-5, with D hard to call. The TCR originated in a woman aged 18-30 years in good health. The CDR3 region has the DNA TGTGCCAGCAGCTTCTTACCCGGGGAGCTGTTTTTT. This codes for CASSFLPGELFF.